Included here is one T cell receptor beta chain sequence, with context. Trimming removed 0 bases from V and 4 bases from J, with 3 bases in between. The CDR3 spans 12 residues. Germline CDR1 is SGHTA and CDR2 is FQGTGA. The sample is drawn from a study of T cells in Graves' hyperthyroidism and ophthalmopathy. Authors of the study amplified TCR beta CDR3 regions from RNA transcripts. TCR CDR3 regions were first amplified by RT-PCR with HTBI primers. TCRdb reprocessed the multiplex PCR reads via MiXCR and lists one record per CDR3 protein. Of about 200,000 distinct CDR3 sequences listed, about 15% were seen once; the top ten hold around 48%.

J is TRBJ1-1 and V is TRBV7-3; D gene uncertain. Input material: blood. This receptor was taken from a woman between 45 and 65 years old with Graves' hyperthyroidism. Written as DNA, the CDR3 is TGTGCCAGCAGCTTAACTCTCACTGAAGCTTTCTTT. This encodes CASSLTLTEAFF.